The clone carrying this T cell receptor (beta chain) showed up just a few times. TCRdb reprocessed the reads via MiXCR and lists one record per CDR3 protein. Here the sample spans some 680,000 distinct CDR3 sequences, approximately 34% being singletons. This entry comes from a study of T cell repertoires in cytomegalovirus infection. The CDR3 is 15 residues long. Germline V gives CDR1 SGHVS, CDR2 FQNEAQ. V was clipped by 1 base and J by 7 bases, with 15 bases between them. V usage is TRBV7-8 and J usage is TRBJ2-3, with D possibly matching TRBD2 (6 bases). The sequenced sample consisted of PBMCs. This TCR derives from a human donor in good health (CMV status not recorded). Some clones in this sample may be carry-over from other donors' samples. The CDR3 spells CASSLVRGLPNTQYF. Here the CDR3 DNA reads TGTGCCAGCAGCTTAGTCCGGGGACTTCCTAATACGCAGTATTTT.